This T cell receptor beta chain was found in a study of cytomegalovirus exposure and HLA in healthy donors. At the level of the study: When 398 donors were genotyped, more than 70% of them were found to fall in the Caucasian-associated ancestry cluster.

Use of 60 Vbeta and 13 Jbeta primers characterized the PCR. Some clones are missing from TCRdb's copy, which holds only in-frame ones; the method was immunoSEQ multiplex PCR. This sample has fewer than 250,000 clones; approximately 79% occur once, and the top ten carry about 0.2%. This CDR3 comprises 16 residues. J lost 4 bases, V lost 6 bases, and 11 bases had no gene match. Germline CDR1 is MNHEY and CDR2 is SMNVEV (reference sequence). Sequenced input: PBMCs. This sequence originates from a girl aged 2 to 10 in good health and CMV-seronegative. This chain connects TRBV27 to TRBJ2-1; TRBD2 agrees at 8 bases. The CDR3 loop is CASRPWVAGTYNEQFF. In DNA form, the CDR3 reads TGTGCCAGCAGACCTTGGGTAGCGGGAACTTACAATGAGCAGTTCTTC.